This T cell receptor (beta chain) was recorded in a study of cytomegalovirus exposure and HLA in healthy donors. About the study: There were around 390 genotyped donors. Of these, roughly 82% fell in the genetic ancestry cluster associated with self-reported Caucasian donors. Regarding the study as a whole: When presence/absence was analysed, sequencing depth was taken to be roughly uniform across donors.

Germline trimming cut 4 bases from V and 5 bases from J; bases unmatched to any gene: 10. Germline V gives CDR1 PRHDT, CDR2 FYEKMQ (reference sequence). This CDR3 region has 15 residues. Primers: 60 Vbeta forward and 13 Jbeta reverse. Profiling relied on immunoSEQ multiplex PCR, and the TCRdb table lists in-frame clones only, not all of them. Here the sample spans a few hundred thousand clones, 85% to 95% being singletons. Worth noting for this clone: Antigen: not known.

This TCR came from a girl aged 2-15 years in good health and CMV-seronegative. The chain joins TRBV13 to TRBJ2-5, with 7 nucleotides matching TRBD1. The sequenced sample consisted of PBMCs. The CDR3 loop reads CASSSRDSQQETQYF. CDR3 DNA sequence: TGTGCCAGCAGCTCTCGGGACAGCCAGCAGGAGACCCAGTACTTC. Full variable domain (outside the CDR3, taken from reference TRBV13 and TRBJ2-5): AAGVIQSPRHLIKEKRETATLKCYPIPRHDTVYWYQQGPGQDPQFLISFYEKMQSDKGSIPDRFSAQQFSDYHSELNMSSLELGDSALYFCASSSRDSQQETQYFGPGTRLLVL.